Here is one T cell receptor beta chain with its context. This specimen belongs to a study of shared clonotypes between healthy human individuals. Study at large: The study used three CD4 naive, three CD4 memory, two CD8 naive and one CD8 memory plate per donor.

J was trimmed by 2 bases and V by 7 bases; bases with no gene match: 5. The CDR3 totals 13 residues. Germline values: CDR1 SGHNT, CDR2 YYREEE (reference sequence). Genomic DNA (from each subset) was split evenly across several immunoSEQ plates. Original methodology: For the immunoSEQ data, sequences were junction-only without quality scores, so filtering differed. The protocol was immunoSEQ multiplex PCR, while the TCRdb copy is restricted to in-frame clones and leaves out a portion. The D gene and trimming were derived from the DNA, and the V and J assignments and clone size from that table. The sample has roughly 2 million clones; 85% to 95% are singletons.

The clonotype comes from a man aged 18 to 29 in good health. The V gene is TRBV5-4, the J gene TRBJ1-2; 7 bases align to TRBD1. The sample comprised naive CD4+ T cells sorted from blood. Subset in this sample: CD45RA+ positively selected. The CDR3 loop reads CASGGGQNYGYTF. The CDR3, as DNA: TGTGCCAGCGGAGGGGGCCAGAACTATGGCTACACCTTC. Drawing the rest from reference TRBV5-4 and TRBJ1-2, the complete variable domain is ETGVTQSPTHLIKTRGQQVTLRCSSQSGHNTVSWYQQALGQGPQFIFQYYREEENGRGNFPPRFSGLQFPNYSSELNVNALELDDSALYLCASGGGQNYGYTFGSGTRLTVV.